This TCR beta chain was documented in a study of cytomegalovirus exposure and HLA in healthy donors. Study results and limitations: It was in a later analysis that TCR association rates were seen to vary by HLA locus, highest for DRB1 and lowest for HLA-C. For most TCR beta V segments, an earlier analysis put the productive rate at about 90% or about 30% of the time. Among the CMV-associated chains, three were confirmed in vitro as specific for CMV antigens.

13 Jbeta primers and 60 Vbeta primers were used for the PCR. The repertoire was sequenced with immunoSEQ multiplex PCR; TCRdb's copy has only in-frame clones and lacks some. Of around 99,000 clones listed, about four fifths are singletons. With regard to this clone: Its antigen is unknown.

V dropped 4 bases and J dropped 5 bases, with 15 bases sitting between them. The CDR3 covers 15 residues. Germline V CDR1 and CDR2: MNHNS, SASEGT. This chain connects TRBV6-1 to TRBJ1-5, with TRBD1 as a possible D gene (5 bases). The sequencing sample was made of PBMCs. The source is a man aged 25-40 years in good health and CMV-seropositive. CDR3 sequence: CASSGTTGLYQPQHF. CDR3 coding DNA: TGTGCCAGCAGTGGAACTACAGGCCTTTATCAGCCCCAGCATTTT.